Listed below are T cell receptor beta chains from one sample, sequenced in a study of neoadjuvant nivolumab and ipilimumab in lung cancer. Data came from immunoSEQ multiplex PCR; TCRdb stores just in-frame clones and leaves some out. This table holds some 13,000 clones, almost 96% found once. The sample in question was peripheral blood, obtained after neoadjuvant nivolumab, alone or with ipilimumab, at or shortly before surgery. The receptors derive from an adult with non-small cell lung cancer. Both conserved end residues are part of each CDR3. Rows give clone size only sometimes, using once, few, many, or a class for an expanded clone.

. | TRBJ1-5 | TRBV4-1 | CASSQEGQDGQPQHF
. | TRBJ1-2 | TRBV15 | CATSRAGGYGYTF
. | TRBJ2-3 | TRBV9 | CASSDGSSGDTQYF
. | TRBJ2-3 | TRBV11-3 | CASSWGDHRGLGGTDTQYF
. | TRBJ2-3 | TRBV29-1 | CSVEPRAQVTDTQYF
. | TRBJ2-4 | TRBV6-1 | CASSETGPTPYAKNIQYF
. | TRBJ2-2 | TRBV11-1 | CASSYGDSGELFF
few | TRBJ2-4 | TRBV19 | CASTANQNIQYF
. | TRBJ2-7 | TRBV5-5 | CASSLVIYEQYF
. | TRBJ2-1 | TRBV4-1 | CASSQNTGGGWYNEQFF
. | TRBJ2-7 | TRBV9 | CASSAGTGAYYEQYF
. | TRBJ2-4 | TRBV19 | CASSMAPGNQGLGIQYF
. | TRBJ1-1 | TRBV6-1 | CASSETRWDTVESSTEAFF
. | TRBJ1-2 | TRBV7-9 | CASCPGGVDYGYTF
. | TRBJ1-1 | TRBV2 | CASTIRRARMDTEAFF
. | TRBJ1-1 | TRBV29-1 | CSVGPHGRRDTEAFF
. | TRBJ2-1 | TRBV7-9 | CASSSQTGAGNEQFF
. | TRBJ2-6 | TRBV7-2 | CASSPYGNLAGANVLTF
. | TRBJ1-5 | TRBV6-4 | CASSDGGSGPQHF
. | TRBJ2-3 | TRBV30 | CAWSPGGTRTDTQYF
. | TRBJ2-2 | TRBV27 | CASSRTGGTFRTGELFF
. | TRBJ2-1 | TRBV30 | CAWCTSGSWGNEQFF
. | TRBJ1-1 | TRBV11-1 | CASSPTETEAFF
. | TRBJ2-4 | TRBV7-9 | CASSPDRRNIQYF
. | TRBJ1-5 | TRBV7-9 | CASSLGGGTGYGQPQHF
. | TRBJ2-7 | TRBV9 | CASSVGFGGDYEQYF
. | TRBJ2-1 | TRBV27 | CASSAHRGLGYEQFF
. | TRBJ1-1 | TRBV6-6 | CASSYNIRGNTEAFF
once | TRBJ2-5 | TRBV25-1 | CASSATSTRETQYF
. | TRBJ1-1 | TRBV11-2 | CASSLEEGYTEAFF
. | TRBJ2-1 | TRBV5-1 | CASGRSGAGGANNEQFF
once | TRBJ1-1 | TRBV14 | CASSQAGALNTEAFF
. | TRBJ2-5 | TRBV28 | CASSLYLGEETQYF
. | TRBJ2-1 | TRBV7-2 | CASSPTLVGNEQFF
. | TRBJ2-1 | TRBV7-9 | CASSVAIGGLVQFF
. | TRBJ2-1 | TRBV13 | CASRAGTSGVNEQFF
. | TRBJ2-3 | TRBV4-2 | CASSQDLRLAGNTDTQYF
. | TRBJ2-3 | TRBV7-3 | CASSSGQITDTQYF
. | TRBJ2-7 | TRBV6-5 | CASSSRDRTYEQYF
. | TRBJ1-1 | TRBV6-5 | CASNPRGWSTEAFF
. | TRBJ1-5 | TRBV30 | CAWSGNRDLWSNQPQHF